This entry lists 7 T cell receptor beta chains sequenced from one sample in a study of T cells in Graves' hyperthyroidism and ophthalmopathy. TCR beta CDR3 region amplification was performed from RNA transcripts. The TCR CDR3 was amplified in a first-round RT-PCR using the HTBI primer set. TCRdb ran MiXCR on the multiplex PCR reads and lists one entry per CDR3 protein. The sample contains 480,000 or so distinct CDR3 sequences, approximately 15% of which appear only once. The specimen was blood. The source of these receptors is a woman under 30 with Graves' hyperthyroidism.

In regard to this clonotype: A much larger clone is a single base away; this may be a read error. The chain is built from TRBV12-3 or TRBV12-4 and TRBJ2-7; D is perhaps TRBD1 (5 bases). CDR3 length equals 15 residues. The CDR3 nucleotides read TGTGCCAGCAGTGTCCAGGGTAAATCGCTCCCCGAGCAGTGCTTC. Protein product: CASSVQGKSLPEQCF.

Many counts were recorded for this clonotype. The chain recombines TRBV6-2 or TRBV6-3 with TRBJ2-5, with 9 bases identical to TRBD2. This CDR3 contains 15 residues. Germline V gene sequence: CDR1 MNHEY, CDR2 SVGEGT. The junction had 9 bases not matched to a gene; V was cut back by 5 bases and J by 5 bases. In DNA, the CDR3 is TGTGCCAGCAGTCAATTAGCGGGAGTGGGGGAGACCCAGTACTTC. Translating gives CASSQLAGVGETQYF.

Concerning this clonotype: This may be a read error: a much more frequent sequence differs by one nucleotide. The V gene is TRBV12-3 or TRBV12-4, the J gene TRBJ1-1; 9 positions match TRBD1. The V and J ends lost 6 bases and 5 bases, in that order; junction bases with no gene match: 4. The CDR3 consists of 13 residues. The CDR3 protein is CASRDGTGTEAFF. For the CDR3, the DNA is TGTGCCAGCAGAGACGGGACAGGGACTGAAGCTTTCTTT.

This chain connects TRBV20-1 to TRBJ2-7, with 10 bases matching TRBD2. CDR1 DFQATT and CDR2 SNEGSKA come from the germline V gene (reference sequence). The CDR3 is 16 amino acids. Trimming at V came to 3 bases and at J to 7 bases, leaving 15 bases not matched to a gene. As DNA, the CDR3 is TGCAGTGCTAGGAAGCCTAGCGGGAGAGCCGTCTGGGAGCAGTACTTC. Amino acids: CSARKPSGRAVWEQYF.

This clonotype was recorded many times. The chain combines TRBV30 with TRBJ2-3; 9 nucleotides align to TRBD2. The germline CDR1 and CDR2 sequences are GTSNPN and SVGIG (reference sequence). After removal of 3 bases from V and 4 bases from J, the junction contained 5 bases not matched to a gene. The CDR3 spans 14 residues. This CDR3 reads CAWRLSGSSDTQYF. The CDR3 nucleotides read TGTGCCTGGAGACTTAGCGGGAGCTCAGATACGCAGTATTTT.

This clonotype was counted between two and nine times. V gene TRBV7-3 combines with J gene TRBJ2-1, with 15 bases matching TRBD2. The CDR3 contains 17 residues. Germline values: CDR1 SGHTA, CDR2 FQGTGA. The junction had 10 bases not matched to a gene; V was cut back by 5 bases and J by 8 bases. For the CDR3, the DNA is TGTGCCAGCAGCCCCAAGGGGGGACTAGCGGGAGGTTATGAGCAGTTCTTC. It translates to CASSPKGGLAGGYEQFF.

The V gene is TRBV6-5, the J gene TRBJ1-5; no firm D call. This CDR3 has 17 residues. Per the germline V gene, CDR1 is MNHEY and CDR2 is SVGAGI. Trimming took 2 bases from V and 4 from J, leaving 18 bases between them. The CDR3 DNA is TGTGCCAGCAGTTACCGTGCGTGGCCAACAGAGAATCAGCCCCAGCATTTT. It encodes CASSYRAWPTENQPQHF.